The 23 T cell receptor beta chains below all came from one sample that was sequenced in a study of tumor and adjacent non-tumor tissue in lung cancer. A modified ARM-PCR protocol with three rounds of nested PCR amplified TCRbeta. TCRdb called the multiplex PCR reads again in MiXCR, with one record for every CDR3 protein. The sample lists about 100,000 distinct CDR3 sequences, 60% to 80% seen once, with roughly 19% in the top ten. RNA was extracted from bulk tissue without any cell sorting. Distant lung tissue was collected more than 3 cm away from the tumor edge. The sample taken for sequencing was distant non-tumor lung tissue. The receptors were gathered from a man aged 25-40 years with non-small cell lung cancer.

Points on this clonotype: It is likely a read error, because the conserved phenylalanine at the end of the CDR3 is missing. The limits of the CDR3 on the DNA are not certain, so only TCRdb's listed CDR3 is given. The V gene is TRBV20-1, the J gene TRBJ2-7; the D call in the table, TRBD1, was not verified against the DNA. Germline CDR1 and CDR2: DFQATT and SNEGSKA (reference sequence). The CDR3 is 11 amino acids in total, end residues counted. CDR3 loop: CSAQGRYEQSL.

The CDR3 sequence: CASSLGLRNQPQHF. The CDR3 coding sequence is TGTGCCAGCAGCTTAGGGCTACGCAATCAGCCCCAGCATTTT. This chain links TRBV11-2 with TRBJ1-5; the D is unclear. The CDR3 covers 14 residues. CDR1 is SGHAT, CDR2 FQNNGV, per germline. V lost 1 base and J 2 bases, leaving 6 bases between the germline ends.

Remarks on this clonotype: A read error may explain this, as a much larger clone is one base away. The chain recombines TRBV5-5 with TRBJ2-3; TRBD2 is a possible D gene (6 bases). The CDR3 runs 15 residues. Trimming shortened V by 3 bases and J by 6 bases, and 17 bases separated the two germline ends. Germline CDR1 SGHKS, CDR2 YYEKEE (reference sequence). The CDR3 sequence is CASSSSGTGADTQYF. For the CDR3, the DNA is TGTGCCAGCAGCTCTTCCGGGACTGGTGCTGATACGCAGTATTTT.

With regard to this clonotype: Sequence at one end of the junction differs from germline and may be a read error. The rearrangement links TRBV20-1 to TRBJ2-5, with 8 bases lining up with TRBD2. There are 16 residues in the CDR3. From germline, CDR1 is DFQATT and CDR2 SNEGSKA (reference sequence). The CDR3 spells CSARDRVAGPMETQYF. CDR3 bases: TGCAGTGCAAGAGATCGTGTAGCGGGACCGATGGAGACCCAGTACTTC.

For this clonotype: At one of its ends the junction is not consistent with the germline gene, which may arise from a read error. The chain employs TRBV6-5 and TRBJ2-7, with unresolved D. This CDR3 spans 15 amino acids. The germline V gene encodes CDR1 MNHEY and CDR2 SVGAGI. CDR3 residues: CASSPYSMGSYEEYF. CDR3 in DNA: TGTGCCAGCAGTCCATACTCCATGGGCTCCTACGAGGAGTACTTC.

Notes on this clonotype: A read error is likely, as this CDR3 ends without the conserved phenylalanine or tryptophan. The chain has TRBV6-5 and TRBJ2-3; no reliable D call. The CDR3 totals 13 residues. The germline V and J ends were trimmed by 6 bases and 5 bases, with 12 bases remaining between them. Per germline, CDR1 MNHEY and CDR2 SVGAGI. This chain's CDR3 is CASRDTSGDTQYL. CDR3 in DNA: TGTGCCAGCAGGGATACCTCCGGAGATACGCAGTATTTG.

This clonotype appeared many times. The gene calls are TRBV30 and TRBJ2-1; maybe TRBD2 (5 bases). The V gene's germline CDR1 is GTSNPN and CDR2 SVGIG (reference sequence). V dropped 0 bases and J dropped 12 bases, with 15 bases sitting between them. The length of the CDR3 is 13 residues. DNA for the CDR3: TGTGCCTGGAGTGTCGAACTAGGTGCGGGGCAGTTCTTC. Amino acid sequence: CAWSVELGAGQFF.

Notes on this clonotype: Sequence at one end of the junction differs from germline and may be a read error. The V gene is TRBV10-3, the J gene TRBJ1-1; D gene ambiguous. This CDR3 contains 13 residues. The germline CDR1 and CDR2 sequences are ENHRY and SYGVKD. The DNA of the CDR3 is TGTGCCATCACCCCAGGACTCCCGACTGAAGTTCTCTTT. Residues: CAITPGLPTEVLF.

The V gene is TRBV11-2, the J gene TRBJ2-1; D call uncertain. CDR1 SGHAT and CDR2 FQNNGV come from the germline V gene. The V end lost 9 bases, the J end lost 0 bases, and 15 bases lay between the germline ends. The CDR3 totals 15 residues. The DNA of the CDR3 is TGTGCCAGTGGACCCTCACGCGGCTCCTACAATGAGCAGTTCTTC. Translation: CASGPSRGSYNEQFF.

A note on this clonotype: A read error may account for a junction end that differs from germline. CDR3 sequence: CASSLTAMNTEAFF. The CDR3 nucleotides are TGCGCCAGCAGCTTGACAGCTATGAACACTGAAGCTTTCTTT. The chain couples TRBV11-1 to TRBJ1-1; D possibly corresponds to TRBD1 (5 bases). The CDR3 spans 14 residues. Germline V gene lookup returns CDR1 SGHAT and CDR2 FQDESV (reference sequence). Looking up the rest from reference TRBV11-1 and TRBJ1-1 gives the full variable domain: EAEVAQSPRYKITEKSQAVAFWCDPISGHATLYWYRQILGQGPELLVQFQDESVVDDSQLPKDRFSAERLKGVDSTLKIQPAELGDSAMYLCASSLTAMNTEAFFGQGTRLTVV.

Turning to this clonotype: The conserved closing phenylalanine or tryptophan is absent in this CDR3, likely reflecting a read error. The rearrangement joins TRBV13 to TRBJ2-3; D ambiguous. CDR3 length: 14 residues. Germline assignment: CDR1 PRHDT and CDR2 FYEKMQ (reference sequence). Trimming took off 2 bases at V and 2 bases at J, with 8 bases between the two ends. CDR3 sequence: CASSLSDITDTQYV. DNA of the CDR3: TGTGCCAGCAGCTTATCGGATATCACAGATACGCAGTATGTT.

This clonotype was observed many times. This sequence joins TRBV20-1 and TRBJ1-1; TRBD1 might be the D (6 bases). The CDR3 extends over 12 amino acids. Germline lookup yields CDR1 DFQATT and CDR2 SNEGSKA (reference sequence). Trimming pared 5 bases from V and 3 bases from J, leaving 10 bases between. The CDR3 region is CSAPRQDTEAFF. The CDR3 nucleotides are TGCAGTGCTCCCCGACAGGACACTGAAGCTTTCTTT.

A word on this clonotype: Just one base apart from a much larger clone, this may be a read error. The V and J genes are TRBV12-3 or TRBV12-4 and TRBJ2-1; D is possibly TRBD1 (6 bases). The CDR3 is made up of 13 amino acids. CDR3 amino acids: CTSRLYEGDEQFF. CDR3 DNA: TGTACCAGCAGACTATACGAGGGGGATGAGCAGTTCTTC.

Concerning this clonotype itself: A junction end diverges from the germline sequence, so it may reflect a read error. The rearrangement joins TRBV10-3 to TRBJ2-1; maybe TRBD2 (5 bases). Germline V CDR1 and CDR2: ENHRY, SYGVKD. This CDR3 has 12 amino acids. The CDR3 loop is CTISESKEVQFF. The CDR3 DNA reads as TGTACCATCAGTGAGTCTAAGGAGGTTCAGTTCTTC.

As for this clonotype: This clone may be a read error of a much larger clone one base away. The V gene is TRBV5-1, the J gene TRBJ2-6; 7 bases agree with TRBD1. Germline-derived CDR1 and CDR2 are SGHRS and YFSETQ. This CDR3 is built from 16 residues. Here the CDR3 reads CASNLQGGAGANVLTF. The CDR3 nucleotides read TGCGCCAGCAACTTGCAAGGGGGCGCTGGGGCCAACGTCCTGACTTTC.

Details on this clonotype: A read error may produce the germline difference seen at one junction end. V is TRBV4-3 and J is TRBJ1-1; unclear D gene. Germline V lookup: CDR1 LGHNA, CDR2 YSLEER. The CDR3 covers 15 residues. CDR3 nucleotide sequence: TGCGCCAGCAGCCAAGGGCCCGCGACGAACACTGAAACTTTCTTT. Translating it yields CASSQGPATNTETFF.

Comments on this clonotype: Given a much more abundant clone one base away, this may be a read error. This rearrangement joins TRBV6-1 to TRBJ2-3, with a possible D match to TRBD1 (6 bases). CDR3 length: 13 residues. Germline V lookup: CDR1 MNHNS, CDR2 SASEGT. The chain's CDR3 is CASTLGGGYTQNF. Here the CDR3 DNA reads TGTGCCAGCACCTTAGGGGGTGGTTATACGCAGAATTTT.

As concerns this clonotype: Compared with germline, one end of the junction differs, possibly owing to a read error. V gene TRBV24-1 combines with J gene TRBJ1-5; TRBD1 agrees at 9 bases. From germline, CDR1 is KGHDR and CDR2 SFDVKD. This CDR3 contains 21 residues. This CDR3 is CTTSDSSPTGGHIDGNQPQHF. CDR3 in DNA: TGTACCACCAGTGATTCTTCCCCGACAGGGGGTCACATTGATGGCAATCAGCCCCAGCATTTT.

In the case of this clonotype: The conserved phenylalanine or tryptophan is not found at the CDR3 terminus, so this likely reflects a read error. The DNA is left out, because the CDR3 cannot be placed on it with certainty; the CDR3 is given as TCRdb lists it. The chain employs TRBV12-3 or TRBV12-4 and TRBJ2-2. The CDR3 spans 12 amino acids, including both terminal residues. The chain's CDR3 is CVSGRTAGELFC.

As to this clonotype: The junction shows a germline mismatch at one end, possibly a read error. This sequence joins TRBV6-6 and TRBJ1-5; TRBD1 is a possible D gene (5 bases). The CDR3 contains 12 residues. Germline CDR1 MNHNY, CDR2 SVGAGI (reference sequence). CDR3 region: CATSYRTSPQHF. DNA for the CDR3: TGTGCCACCAGTTACAGGACGTCGCCCCAGCATTTT.

CDR3 nucleotides: TGTGCCAGCAGCTCACAGGGAAGTGGCAATCAGCCCCAGCATTTT. It is translated as CASSSQGSGNQPQHF. The genes are TRBV7-9 and TRBJ1-5, with D possibly matching TRBD1 (6 bases). V was shortened by 4 bases and J by 2 bases, with 12 bases between the two germline ends. Looked up from germline, CDR1 is SEHNR and CDR2 is FQNEAQ (reference sequence). The length of the CDR3 is 15 residues.

For this clonotype: One end of the junction varies from germline; a read error may be responsible. This sequence joins TRBV20-1 and TRBJ2-5, with TRBD2 matching 13 bases. The CDR3 has 17 amino acids. Germline V gene data show CDR1 as DFQATT and CDR2 as SNEGSKA (reference sequence). The CDR3 protein is CSAITGLAGSFQETQYF. In DNA, the CDR3 is TGTAGTGCTATAACGGGACTAGCGGGAAGTTTTCAAGAGACCCAGTATTTC.

Of note for this clonotype: An end of the junction does not agree with germline; a read error may underlie this. J is TRBJ2-2 and V is TRBV20-1; possible D gene TRBD2, 6 bases. Germline CDR1 reads DFQATT; CDR2 reads SNEGSKA (reference sequence). CDR3 length equals 15 residues. In nucleotides, the CDR3 is TGCAGTGCTACTCCCGAGTGGAGGGTCACCGGGGAGCTATTTTTT. Translated, it gives CSATPEWRVTGELFF.